A selection of T cell receptor beta chains follows, all from one sample in a study of human T cells and chemical hapten exposure. TCRdb re-called the 5' RACE reads with MiXCR, one entry per CDR3 protein. The top ten clones hold roughly 3.1% of a sample with 95,000 to 120,000 distinct CDR3 sequences, around a fifth of them seen once. Receptors originate from a human donor in good health. Each CDR3 is given with its conserved first and last residue. Fields, in order: clone size, D gene, J gene, V gene, CDR3 DNA, CDR3 protein. The D gene is left open where the match is weak. Clone size, where shown, is once, few, many, or a class for clones that have expanded.

>few|.|TRBJ2-1|TRBV29-1
TGCAGCGCCACATTTGACAATGAGCAGTTCTTC
CSATFDNEQFF
>few|TRBD1|TRBJ1-5|TRBV27
TGTGCCAGCTCGACAGGGGGCGGGAGCAATCAGCCCCAGCATTTT
CASSTGGGSNQPQHF
>.|.|TRBJ2-3|TRBV2
TGTGCCACCAAAACAGAGCCCTCTAGTGTGTATTTT
CATKTEPSSVYF
>few|TRBD1|TRBJ2-7|TRBV5-1
TGCGCCAGCAGCTTGATCCCATTTGCCGGGACAGGGACCTCCTACGAGCAGTACTTC
CASSLIPFAGTGTSYEQYF
>few|TRBD2|TRBJ2-2|TRBV6-2/TRBV6-3
TGTGCCAGCAGGGGAAGCGGGAGACTTGGGGAGCTGTTTTTT
CASRGSGRLGELFF
>medium-sized|TRBD1|TRBJ2-2|TRBV7-2
TGTGCCAGCAGCTCGACAGGGGGCACCGGGGAGCTGTTTTTT
CASSSTGGTGELFF
>.|TRBD1|TRBJ1-5|TRBV7-9
TGTGCCAGCACCACCGACAGGGGGAAGCTGCAGCCCCAGCATTTT
CASTTDRGKLQPQHF
>few|.|TRBJ2-5|TRBV29-1
TGCAGCGGAAGACACGTCCTACAAGAGACCCAGTACTTC
CSGRHVLQETQYF
>.|.|TRBJ1-1|TRBV29-1
TGCAGCGAACAGGAGAACACTGAAGCTTTCTTT
CSEQENTEAFF
>.|TRBD1|TRBJ1-5|TRBV28
TGTGCCAGCAGCCCACGACAGGGACGAGGCAATCAGCCCCAGCATTTT
CASSPRQGRGNQPQHF
>many|.|TRBJ1-5|TRBV5-5
TGTGCCAGCAGCTTGGCAGGGTTGAGCAATCAGCCCCAGCATTTT
CASSLAGLSNQPQHF
>few|.|TRBJ1-6|TRBV28
TGTGCCGGAAGCGGGGGAAGTAATTCACCCCTCCACTTT
CAGSGGSNSPLHF
>many|.|TRBJ2-3|TRBV20-1
TGCAGTGCTAGCTCCGCGCGAAGCACAGATACGCAGTATTTT
CSASSARSTDTQYF
>few|TRBD2|TRBJ2-3|TRBV4-1
TGCGCCAGCAGCCAAGATCCGGGAGGGCCTGGCAGCACAGATACGCAGTATTTT
CASSQDPGGPGSTDTQYF
>few|.|TRBJ1-1|TRBV4-1
TGCGCCAGCAGCCCCCGGGAATACGGGGTCACTGAAGCTTTCTTT
CASSPREYGVTEAFF
>few|TRBD2|TRBJ2-2|TRBV29-1
TGCAGCGTTGGGGAGGCGGGAGCAGCCGGGGAGCTGTTTTTT
CSVGEAGAAGELFF
>.|.|TRBJ1-1|TRBV4-1
TGCGCCAGCAGCCAAGGGACCTGGGGGAGACGCATGAACACTGAAGCTTTCTTT
CASSQGTWGRRMNTEAFF
>.|TRBD1|TRBJ1-6|TRBV9
TGTGCCAGCAGCGAACAGGGGGCGTTTTCACCCCTCCACTTT
CASSEQGAFSPLHF
>few|.|TRBJ1-2|TRBV7-8
TGTGCCAGCAGCTTACTCACTAACTATGGCTACACCTTC
CASSLLTNYGYTF
>few|.|TRBJ1-1|TRBV12-3/TRBV12-4
TGTGCCAGCAGTTTAAAGATAAACACTGAAGCTTTCTTT
CASSLKINTEAFF
>.|.|TRBJ2-1|TRBV12-5
TGTGCTAGTGGTTTGGGACTAGAAACGTTCTTC
CASGLGLETFF
>.|TRBD2|TRBJ2-1|TRBV3-1
TGTGCCAGCAGCCGAGCGGGGAGGACCTACAATGAGCAGTTCTTC
CASSRAGRTYNEQFF
>few|TRBD1|TRBJ1-5|TRBV20-1
TGCAGTGCTCGCCCGGGACAGGGGGCTCTCAGCAATCAGCCCCAGCATTTT
CSARPGQGALSNQPQHF
>.|TRBD1|TRBJ2-1|TRBV6-2/TRBV6-3
TGTGCCAGCAGTTACCGGGGACAGGGGGTATACAATGAGCAGTTCTTC
CASSYRGQGVYNEQFF
>.|TRBD1|TRBJ2-5|TRBV5-1
TGCGCCAGCAGCTTCACCTCAGGGGGCCAAGAGACCCAGTACTTC
CASSFTSGGQETQYF
>.|TRBD2|TRBJ2-1|TRBV10-1
TGCGCCAGCAGTGAGCGTCCTCCCTTTAGCGGGAACAATGAGCAGTTCTTC
CASSERPPFSGNNEQFF
>.|.|TRBJ2-3|TRBV6-6
TGTGCCAGCAGGGAACAGGGATTTCGGTATTTT
CASREQGFRYF
>many|TRBD2|TRBJ2-7|TRBV7-9
TGTGCCAGCAGCTTAGTCTGGCTCGGGGGGGCCCCCTCCTACGAGCAGTACTTC
CASSLVWLGGAPSYEQYF
>.|.|TRBJ1-1|TRBV18
TGTGCCAGCTCACCGTTTCTTACACCCTCAACCACTGAAGCTTTCTTT
CASSPFLTPSTTEAFF
>.|TRBD2|TRBJ2-3|TRBV7-9
TGTGCCAGCAGCCCTATTCAGCGGGAGGCAGATACGCAGTATTTT
CASSPIQREADTQYF
>.|.|TRBJ1-2|TRBV19
TGTGCCAGTAGTAACGGGTTTGGCTACACCTTC
CASSNGFGYTF
>.|TRBD1|TRBJ1-5|TRBV20-1
TGCAGTGCTCTATCGACAGGGGCATATGGCAATCAGCCCCAGCATTTT
CSALSTGAYGNQPQHF
>once|.|TRBJ2-3|TRBV5-5
TGTGCCAGCCAATCAGGGGCCGCCACAGATACGCAGTATTTT
CASQSGAATDTQYF
>.|.|TRBJ1-2|TRBV28
TGTGCCAGCAGCACCTTGCCCGCTAACTATGGCTACACCTTC
CASSTLPANYGYTF
>many|.|TRBJ1-1|TRBV7-2
TGTGCCAGCAGCTTCACAGGTAACACTGAAGCTTTCTTT
CASSFTGNTEAFF
>few|TRBD1|TRBJ2-7|TRBV20-1
TGCAGTGCTAGAGTGGGGGGACAGGGTAATTACGAGCAGTACTTC
CSARVGGQGNYEQYF
>few|TRBD1|TRBJ2-7|TRBV29-1
TGCAGCGTTGAGTCCGGGACAGGGGGGTACGAGCAGTACTTC
CSVESGTGGYEQYF
>.|.|TRBJ2-2|TRBV12-3/TRBV12-4
TGTGCCAGCAGGGGGAGGAGCGGACTGAACACCGGGGAGCTGTTTTTT
CASRGRSGLNTGELFF
>.|.|TRBJ2-2|TRBV28
TGTGCCAGCCACCGTTTAAGGGGGAACACCGGGGAGCTGTTTTTT
CASHRLRGNTGELFF
>few|.|TRBJ2-7|TRBV29-1
TGCAGCGTTGATGATGACGAGGGGTTTGGGTACGAGCAGTACTTC
CSVDDDEGFGYEQYF
>few|TRBD1|TRBJ2-5|TRBV20-1
TGCAGTTCCCGGGACAGAGAAGAGACCCAGTACTTC
CSSRDREETQYF
>.|TRBD2|TRBJ2-7|TRBV3-1
TGTGCCAGCAGCCCTGGACTAGCGGGAGTCGAGCAGTACTTC
CASSPGLAGVEQYF